This T cell receptor beta chain was recovered during a study of cytomegalovirus exposure and HLA in healthy donors. Study-wide results and caveats: Reportedly, diagnosis of cytomegalovirus status by the classifier showed high specificity and sensitivity. TCR beta chains associated with HLA were, in a later analysis, more clonally expanded than equally common others.

After removal of 4 bases from V and 6 bases from J, the junction contained 9 bases not matched to a gene. CDR3 length: 15 residues. Germline loops: CDR1 SGHRS, CDR2 YFSETQ. With respect to this clone: Its antigen is still unknown.

Use of 60 Vbeta and 13 Jbeta primers characterized the PCR. Generated by immunoSEQ multiplex PCR, the TCRdb table keeps only in-frame clones and is missing some. The data hold under 55,000 clones, with around 66% observed a single time. This TCR derives from a man aged 18 to 30 in good health and CMV-seronegative. The sequenced sample consisted of PBMCs. This sequence joins TRBV5-1 and TRBJ2-1; 8 bases agree with TRBD2. In nucleotides, the CDR3 is TGCGCCAGCAGCCGAAGGAGCGGGAGTACCAATGAGCAGTTCTTC. The encoded protein is CASSRRSGSTNEQFF.